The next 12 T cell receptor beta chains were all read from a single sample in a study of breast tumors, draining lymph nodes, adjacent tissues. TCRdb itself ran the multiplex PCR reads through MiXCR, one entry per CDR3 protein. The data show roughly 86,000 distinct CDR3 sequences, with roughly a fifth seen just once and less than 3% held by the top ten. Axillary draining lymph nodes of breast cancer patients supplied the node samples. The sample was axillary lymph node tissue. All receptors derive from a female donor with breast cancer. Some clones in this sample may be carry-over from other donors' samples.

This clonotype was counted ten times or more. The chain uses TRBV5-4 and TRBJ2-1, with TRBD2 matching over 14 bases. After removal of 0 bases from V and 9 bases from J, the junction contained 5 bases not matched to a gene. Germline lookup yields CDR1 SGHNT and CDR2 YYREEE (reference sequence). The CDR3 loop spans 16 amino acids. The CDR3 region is CASSLEGTSGSSEQFF. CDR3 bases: TGTGCCAGCAGCTTGGAAGGGACTAGCGGGAGTTCTGAGCAGTTCTTC.

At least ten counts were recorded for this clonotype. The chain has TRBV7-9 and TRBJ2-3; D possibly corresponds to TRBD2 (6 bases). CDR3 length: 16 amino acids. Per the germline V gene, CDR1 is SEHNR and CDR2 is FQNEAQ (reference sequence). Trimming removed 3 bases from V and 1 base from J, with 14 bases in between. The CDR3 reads CASSFGSSERTDTQYF. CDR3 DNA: TGTGCCAGCAGCTTCGGCTCTAGCGAACGCACAGATACGCAGTATTTT.

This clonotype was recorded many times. This chain's CDR3 is CASSYRGEYNSPLHF. The CDR3 DNA reads TGTGCCAGCAGTTATAGGGGGGAGTATAATTCACCCCTCCACTTT. J is TRBJ1-6 and V is TRBV6-5; D may be TRBD1 (6 bases). Trimming took 3 bases from V and 4 from J, leaving 10 bases between them. The CDR3 covers 15 residues. Per the germline V gene, CDR1 is MNHEY and CDR2 is SVGAGI.

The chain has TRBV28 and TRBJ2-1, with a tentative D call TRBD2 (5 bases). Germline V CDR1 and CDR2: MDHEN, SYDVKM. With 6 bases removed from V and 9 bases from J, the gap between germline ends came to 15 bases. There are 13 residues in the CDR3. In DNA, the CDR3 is TGTGCCAGCAGCTCCGATGAGGGAATTGAGCAGTTCTTC. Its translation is CASSSDEGIEQFF. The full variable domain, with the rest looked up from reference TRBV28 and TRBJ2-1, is DVKVTQSSRYLVKRTGEKVFLECVQDMDHENMFWYRQDPGLGLRLIYFSYDVKMKEKGDIPEGYSVSREKKERFSLILESASTNQTSMYLCASSSDEGIEQFFGPGTRLTVL.

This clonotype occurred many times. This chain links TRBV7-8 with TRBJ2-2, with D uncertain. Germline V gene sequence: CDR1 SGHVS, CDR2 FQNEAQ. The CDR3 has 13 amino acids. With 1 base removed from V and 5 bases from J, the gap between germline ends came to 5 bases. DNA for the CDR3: TGTGCCAGCAGCTTAGGTTCGACCGGGGAGCTGTTTTTT. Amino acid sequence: CASSLGSTGELFF.

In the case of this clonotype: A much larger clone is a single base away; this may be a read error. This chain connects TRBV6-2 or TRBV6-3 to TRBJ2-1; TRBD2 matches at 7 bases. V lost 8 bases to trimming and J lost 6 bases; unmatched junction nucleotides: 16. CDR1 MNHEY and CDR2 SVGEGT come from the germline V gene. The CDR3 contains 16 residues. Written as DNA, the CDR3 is TGTGCCAGCTTGGGACCAGCGGGAACGGCCGGCAATGAGCAGTTCTTC. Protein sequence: CASLGPAGTAGNEQFF.

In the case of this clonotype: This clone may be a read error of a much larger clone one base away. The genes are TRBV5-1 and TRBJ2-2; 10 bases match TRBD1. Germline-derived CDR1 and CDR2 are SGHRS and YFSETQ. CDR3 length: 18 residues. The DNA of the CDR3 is TGCGCCAGCAGCTTGGCCCCCGGGACAGGGGAAAACACCGGGGAGCTGGTTTTT. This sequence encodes CASSLAPGTGENTGELVF.

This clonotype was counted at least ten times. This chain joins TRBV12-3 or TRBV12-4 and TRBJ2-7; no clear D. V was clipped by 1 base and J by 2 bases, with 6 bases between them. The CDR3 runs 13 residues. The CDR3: CASSLGAAYEQYF. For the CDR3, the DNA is TGTGCCAGCAGTTTAGGGGCGGCCTACGAGCAGTACTTC.

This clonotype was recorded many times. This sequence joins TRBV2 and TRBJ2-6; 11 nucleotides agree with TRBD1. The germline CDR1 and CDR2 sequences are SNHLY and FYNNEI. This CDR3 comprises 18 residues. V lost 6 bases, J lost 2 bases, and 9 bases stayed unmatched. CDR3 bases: TGTGCCAGCAGGGCGGCCCTGGGACAGGGGGCTGGGGCCAACGTCCTGACTTTC. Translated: CASRAALGQGAGANVLTF.

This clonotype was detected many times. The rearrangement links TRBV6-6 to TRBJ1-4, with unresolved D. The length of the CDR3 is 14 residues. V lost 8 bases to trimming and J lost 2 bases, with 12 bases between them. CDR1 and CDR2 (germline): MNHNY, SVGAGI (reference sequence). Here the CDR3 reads CASSTEETNEKLFF. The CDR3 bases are TGTGCCAGCTCTACGGAGGAGACTAATGAAAAACTGTTTTTT.

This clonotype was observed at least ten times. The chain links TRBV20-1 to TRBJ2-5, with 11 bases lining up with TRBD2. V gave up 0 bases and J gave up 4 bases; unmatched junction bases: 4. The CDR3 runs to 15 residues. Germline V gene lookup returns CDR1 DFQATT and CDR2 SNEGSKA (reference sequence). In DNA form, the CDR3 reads TGCAGTGCTAGAGATAGCGGGAGGGCTGTAGAGACCCAGTACTTC. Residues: CSARDSGRAVETQYF.

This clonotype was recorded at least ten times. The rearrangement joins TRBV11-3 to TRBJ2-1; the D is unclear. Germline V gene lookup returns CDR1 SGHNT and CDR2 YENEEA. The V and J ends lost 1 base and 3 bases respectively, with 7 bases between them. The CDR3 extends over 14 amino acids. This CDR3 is CASSLVSSYNEQFF. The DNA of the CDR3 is TGTGCCAGCAGCTTAGTATCCAGCTACAATGAGCAGTTCTTC.